A single sample is the source of the 23 T cell receptor beta chains below, sequenced in a study of T cell responses to AZD1222 COVID-19 vaccine. Here immunoSEQ multiplex PCR was the method, and the copy in TCRdb shows in-frame clones only, minus some. The table shows roughly 99,000 clones, with just over 90% occurring only once. Sample: peripheral blood, taken 28 days after the second AZD1222 dose. These receptors came from an adult who received the AZD1222 COVID-19 vaccine.

This sequence joins TRBV18 and TRBJ2-4, with 14 nucleotides matching TRBD2. The germline V gene has CDR1 KGHSH and CDR2 LQKENI. The CDR3 is 18 residues long. V lost 2 bases and J lost 7; bases outside the gene matches: 10. CDR3 amino acids: CASSPTYGTSGSSNIQYF. DNA of the CDR3: TGTGCCAGCTCACCAACGTACGGGACTAGCGGGAGCAGCAACATTCAGTACTTC.

J is TRBJ1-3 and V is TRBV28, with no clear D. CDR1 and CDR2 from the germline V gene are MDHEN and SYDVKM. The CDR3 covers 15 residues. Trimming pared 6 bases from V and 0 bases from J, leaving 12 bases between. CDR3 amino acids: CASSTLGNSGNTIYF. The CDR3 region has the DNA TGTGCCAGCAGCACCCTAGGGAACTCTGGAAACACCATATATTTT.

The CDR3 nucleotides are TGTGCCTGGAGTGTAGGGAGGTGGACGCAGTACTTC. It is translated as CAWSVGRWTQYF. The rearrangement links TRBV30 to TRBJ2-5; D possibly corresponds to TRBD2 (6 bases). CDR1 is GTSNPN, CDR2 SVGIG, per germline (reference sequence). CDR3 length: 12 amino acids. V gave up 0 bases and J gave up 11 bases, with 13 bases separating them.

The rearrangement joins TRBV6-5 to TRBJ1-4; weak D call: TRBD1 (6 bases). From germline, CDR1 is MNHEY and CDR2 SVGAGI. The V gene lost 2 bases and the J gene lost 5 bases, with 9 bases spanning the gap. The CDR3 loop spans 14 amino acids. CDR3 bases: TGTGCCAGCAGTTACACCGGACAGAATGAAAAACTGTTTTTT. It translates to CASSYTGQNEKLFF.

The J gene is TRBJ2-7, the V gene TRBV19; 9 bases match TRBD1. Unmatched junction bases numbered 7, after V lost 4 bases and J lost 3 bases. In germline, CDR1 is LNHDA, CDR2 SQIVND (reference sequence). The length of the CDR3 is 15 residues. The CDR3 nucleotides read TGTGCCAGTAGTACAGCCGGGACAGGGTTCTACGAGCAGTACTTC. The encoded protein is CASSTAGTGFYEQYF. The variable domain in full, with the rest retrieved from reference TRBV19 and TRBJ2-7, is DGGITQSPKYLFRKEGQNVTLSCEQNLNHDAMYWYRQDPGQGLRLIYYSQIVNDFQKGDIAEGYSVSREKKESFPLTVTSAQKNPTAFYLCASSTAGTGFYEQYFGPGTRLTVT.

The chain recombines TRBV19 with TRBJ1-6; 10 nucleotides match TRBD1. This CDR3 contains 13 residues. V was pared by 7 bases and J by 10 bases, with 4 bases of the junction left unmatched. Looked up from germline, CDR1 is LNHDA and CDR2 is SQIVND (reference sequence). CDR3 residues: CASKTGGLSPLHF. In nucleotides, the CDR3 is TGTGCCAGTAAGACAGGGGGCTTATCACCCCTCCACTTT.

The rearrangement links TRBV3-1 (or the pseudogene TRBV3-2) to TRBJ2-7; TRBD1 matches at 9 bases. V gave up 1 base and J gave up 5 bases; unmatched junction bases: 12. The germline gives CDR1 LGHDT, CDR2 YNNKEL (reference sequence). CDR3 length: 17 residues. The CDR3 here is CASSQAPPGQGNHEQYF. CDR3 in DNA: TGTGCCAGCAGCCAAGCCCCTCCGGGACAGGGAAACCACGAGCAGTACTTC.

This chain joins TRBV28 and TRBJ1-4; D call uncertain. The CDR3 runs to 14 residues. The V gene lost 1 base and the J gene lost 8 bases, with 11 bases spanning the gap. Germline CDR1 and CDR2: MDHEN and SYDVKM. The CDR3 DNA reads TGTGCCAGCAGTTTATACCGGATGGAGGAAAAACTGTTTTTT. It yields the protein CASSLYRMEEKLFF.

V usage is TRBV19 and J usage is TRBJ2-1, with 7 bases fitting TRBD1. V was pared by 1 base and J by 4 bases, with 7 bases of the junction left unmatched. The CDR3 has 16 residues. Germline CDR1 and CDR2: LNHDA and SQIVND (reference sequence). The CDR3 sequence is CASSIVPGQWYNEQFF. The CDR3 nucleotides read TGTGCCAGTAGTATAGTCCCGGGACAGTGGTACAATGAGCAGTTCTTC.

The rearrangement joins TRBV7-9 to TRBJ2-3; D possibly corresponds to TRBD2 (7 bases). Germline values: CDR1 SEHNR, CDR2 FQNEAQ (reference sequence). The CDR3 consists of 16 residues. The V end lost 0 bases, the J end lost 0 bases, and 10 bases lay between the germline ends. In nucleotides, the CDR3 is TGTGCCAGCAGCTTAGCAGAGGGGGGGAGCACAGATACGCAGTATTTT. This translates into CASSLAEGGSTDTQYF. Using reference TRBV7-9 and TRBJ2-3 for the parts outside the CDR3, the full variable domain is DTGVSQNPRHKITKRGQNVTFRCDPISEHNRLYWYRQTLGQGPEFLTYFQNEAQLEKSRLLSDRFSAERPKGSFSTLEIQRTEQGDSAMYLCASSLAEGGSTDTQYFGPGTRLTVL.

The V and J genes are TRBV10-3 and TRBJ1-2; D is unresolved. The germline V gene has CDR1 ENHRY and CDR2 SYGVKD. The CDR3 length is 12 residues. V lost 0 bases and J lost 8, with 7 bases in between. Here the CDR3 DNA reads TGTGCCATCAGTGAGTCGGCGGGCGGCTACACCTTC. As protein: CAISESAGGYTF.

The chain combines TRBV19 with TRBJ1-1; possible D gene TRBD1, 5 bases. Trimming pared 9 bases from V and 1 base from J, leaving 15 bases between. CDR3 length: 14 residues. The germline V gene encodes CDR1 LNHDA and CDR2 SQIVND (reference sequence). CDR3 DNA sequence: TGTGCCAGCACGTCGACAGCCAGGAACACTGAAGCTTTCTTT. Translating it yields CASTSTARNTEAFF.

This clone was seen more than once but under ten times. The CDR3 nucleotides are TGTGCCAGCAAGGGGGACTCCTATGGCTACACCTTC. As protein: CASKGDSYGYTF. The chain carries TRBV6-5 and TRBJ1-2, with D possibly matching TRBD1 (6 bases). The CDR3 length is 12 residues. The V end lost 7 bases, the J end lost 4 bases, and 10 bases lay between the germline ends. Germline V gene sequence: CDR1 MNHEY, CDR2 SVGAGI.

The chain uses TRBV9 and TRBJ2-7; TRBD2 agrees at 10 bases. V trimming: 0 bases; J trimming: 3 bases; junction bases outside the gene matches: 3. Germline-derived CDR1 and CDR2 are SGDLS and YYNGEE. The CDR3 is 15 residues long. Here the CDR3 DNA reads TGTGCCAGCAGCGTAGAAGGACTAGCGGACTACGAGCAGTACTTC. This gives the protein CASSVEGLADYEQYF.

The rearrangement links TRBV6-5 to TRBJ1-1, with 8 bases that match TRBD1. Germline CDR1 MNHEY, CDR2 SVGAGI. J lost 4 bases, V lost 5 bases, and 3 bases had no gene match. The CDR3 extends over 13 amino acids. In nucleotides, the CDR3 is TGTGCCAGCAGTACAGGGGGGGTCACTGAAGCTTTCTTT. Protein: CASSTGGVTEAFF.

This sequence joins TRBV7-9 and TRBJ1-5; 7 nucleotides match TRBD1. V lost 5 bases and J lost 0; bases outside the gene matches: 4. In germline, CDR1 is SEHNR, CDR2 FQNEAQ (reference sequence). The CDR3 loop spans 15 amino acids. The CDR3 region has the DNA TGTGCCAGCAGCGAGGGACAGTATAGCAATCAGCCCCAGCATTTT. It encodes CASSEGQYSNQPQHF.

The chain employs TRBV4-2 and TRBJ2-7; 7 bases map to TRBD1. After removal of 4 bases from V and 6 bases from J, the junction contained 12 bases not matched to a gene. CDR1 and CDR2 (germline): LGHNA, YNFKEQ. The CDR3 consists of 15 residues. In DNA form, the CDR3 reads TGTGCCAGCAGCCGCCTAACAGGGGATCGGGGCGAGCAGTACTTC. Encoded protein: CASSRLTGDRGEQYF.

The genes are TRBV7-9 and TRBJ2-1; D remains unclear. Germline lookup yields CDR1 SEHNR and CDR2 FQNEAQ (reference sequence). Trimming took off 4 bases at V and 0 bases at J, with 22 bases between the two ends. This CDR3 is 19 amino acids long. Here the CDR3 reads CASSSPSWSTSSSYNEQFF. The CDR3 nucleotides read TGTGCCAGCAGCTCGCCATCGTGGTCCACGTCCTCCTCCTACAATGAGCAGTTCTTC.

This clone was recorded once. The gene calls are TRBV7-8 and TRBJ1-2, with D possibly matching TRBD1 (6 bases). From germline, CDR1 is SGHVS and CDR2 FQNEAQ. The CDR3 sequence is 14 residues long. V lost 0 bases and J lost 4, with 9 bases in between. In DNA, the CDR3 is TGTGCCAGCAGCTTAGCAGGGGGTAGCTATGGCTACACCTTC. Encoded protein: CASSLAGGSYGYTF.

CDR3 residues: CASSLEGAQYF. DNA for the CDR3: TGCGCCAGCAGCTTGGAAGGGGCCCAGTACTTC. The chain couples TRBV5-1 to TRBJ2-5, with a tentative D call TRBD1 (5 bases). The germline gives CDR1 SGHRS, CDR2 YFSETQ. The CDR3 extends over 11 amino acids. Deletions cut 0 bases from V and 9 bases from J, with 6 bases between.

This chain links TRBV10-3 with TRBJ1-5; D call uncertain. This CDR3 has 14 amino acids. CDR1 is ENHRY, CDR2 SYGVKD, per germline. V lost 3 bases and J 3 bases, leaving 9 bases between the germline ends. CDR3 DNA: TGTGCCATCAGTGAAGGAGGGTCCAATCAGCCCCAGCATTTT. Translating it yields CAISEGGSNQPQHF.

This clone was picked up a small number of times. The J gene is TRBJ1-5, the V gene TRBV19; TRBD1 might be the D (5 bases). The CDR3 length is 15 residues. The germline gives CDR1 LNHDA, CDR2 SQIVND (reference sequence). Trimming cost V 4 bases and J 7 bases, with 17 bases left between them. DNA for the CDR3: TGTGCCAGTAGTAGAGGACACTTCCCCGGACAGCCCCAGCATTTT. Residues: CASSRGHFPGQPQHF.

The chain employs TRBV6-2 or TRBV6-3 and TRBJ2-3; D possibly corresponds to TRBD1 (5 bases). Trimming took 2 bases from V and 6 from J, leaving 12 bases between them. The V gene's germline CDR1 is MNHEY and CDR2 SVGEGT. This CDR3 is 14 amino acids long. CDR3 residues: CASSYRQGDDTQYF. CDR3 in DNA: TGTGCCAGCAGTTACAGGCAGGGTGACGATACGCAGTATTTT.